These T cell receptor beta chains were read from a single sample in a study of radiation and T cells in renal cell carcinoma. Clones were sequenced by immunoSEQ multiplex PCR, and TCRdb holds only the in-frame ones, with some missing. The sample carries about 160,000 clones, around 89% recorded once. The sequencing used blood, collected from a patient whose treatment included radiotherapy and nephrectomy. Receptors were obtained from a woman between 65 and 79 years old with renal cell carcinoma. Each CDR3 is given with its conserved first and last residue. Fields, in order: J gene, CDR3 length, V gene, D gene, clone size, CDR3 DNA, CDR3 protein. D genes are given only for firm matches. Part of the rows lack a size; the others show once, few, many or a class for expanded clones.

TRBJ1-1,15,TRBV18,.,.,TGTGCCAGCTCACCACTGCGCGAACTGAACACTGAAGCTTTCTTT,CASSPLRELNTEAFF
TRBJ2-7,11,TRBV29-1,TRBD2,once,TGCAGCCTCGGGGAGGGAACCGAGCAGTACTTC,CSLGEGTEQYF
TRBJ1-2,15,TRBV5-1,TRBD1,.,TGCGCCAGCAGCTTGGAGGGGGACAGCTACCATGGCTACACCTTC,CASSLEGDSYHGYTF
TRBJ2-7,16,TRBV9,TRBD2,.,TGTGCCAGCAGCGTAGAGGGGCGGGGGAGCTCCTACGAGCAGTACTTC,CASSVEGRGSSYEQYF
TRBJ1-1,15,TRBV5-1,.,.,TGCGCCAGCAGCTTGGATCTCAGTCGGAACACTGAAGCTTTCTTT,CASSLDLSRNTEAFF
TRBJ2-5,15,TRBV6-5,TRBD2,.,TGTGCCAGCAGTCTGACTAGCGGGGGGACGGAGACCCAGTACTTC,CASSLTSGGTETQYF
TRBJ2-1,14,TRBV27,.,.,TGTGCCAGCTCTAGCGAGCCCCACTACAATGAGCAGTTCTTC,CASSSEPHYNEQFF
TRBJ2-7,15,TRBV5-1,TRBD1,.,TGCGCCAGCAGCTTGCGGCAACAGGGGGCCAGGGAGCAGTACTTC,CASSLRQQGAREQYF
TRBJ2-2,15,TRBV7-9,TRBD2,.,TGTGCCAGCAGCGTAACTAGCGGGAGTACCGGGGAGCTGTTTTTT,CASSVTSGSTGELFF
TRBJ1-2,14,TRBV25-1,.,.,TGTGCCAGCAGTGAAAACAGGGCCAGCTATGGCTACACCTTC,CASSENRASYGYTF
TRBJ2-3,14,TRBV30,.,.,TGTGCCTGGAGAGTTCCTTTGGGGTTGGATACGCAGTATTTT,CAWRVPLGLDTQYF
TRBJ2-7,14,TRBV18,TRBD2,.,TGTGCCAGCTCACCAAAGCCTCAGGGAGGGGAGCAGTACTTC,CASSPKPQGGEQYF
TRBJ2-3,15,TRBV7-9,TRBD2,.,TGTGCCAGCAGCCTGGGGACTAGCGGCACAGATACGCAGTATTTT,CASSLGTSGTDTQYF
TRBJ2-1,17,TRBV4-3,.,.,TGCGCCAGCAGCCAAGATCTGTCCTTATCGGGAACCGATGAGCAGTTCTTC,CASSQDLSLSGTDEQFF
TRBJ1-2,15,TRBV18,.,.,TGTGCCAGCTCCTCAGAATTGCACGTTATCTATGGCTACACCTTC,CASSSELHVIYGYTF
TRBJ1-6,15,TRBV10-3,.,.,TGTGCCGCCTCAAACCAGGGCAACAATAATTCACCCCTCCACTTT,CAASNQGNNNSPLHF
TRBJ2-3,15,TRBV28,.,.,TGTGCCAGCAGTTACGGGGGAGCTAGCACAGATACGCAGTATTTT,CASSYGGASTDTQYF
TRBJ1-4,15,TRBV5-1,TRBD1,.,TGCGCCAGCAGAGCCAGGACAGGTACTAATGAAAAACTGTTTTTT,CASRARTGTNEKLFF
TRBJ2-1,15,TRBV7-2,TRBD1,.,TGTGCCAGCAGCCGAGGACAGGGCGCGGACAATGAGCAGTTCTTC,CASSRGQGADNEQFF
TRBJ2-1,15,TRBV9,.,.,TGTGCCAGCAGCCCGCTCGTCCCCCCCTACAATGAGCAGTTCTTC,CASSPLVPPYNEQFF
TRBJ1-2,16,TRBV7-2,.,.,TGTGCCAGCAGCTTAGCGGTGGGGAGGCTTAACTATGGCTACACCTTC,CASSLAVGRLNYGYTF
TRBJ2-5,16,TRBV27,TRBD1,.,TGTGCCAGTGGTTCGACTGGGACAGGGGTTAGAGAGACCCAGTACTTC,CASGSTGTGVRETQYF
TRBJ1-5,13,TRBV6-5,.,.,TGTGCCAGCAGCCTTACAGGTAATCAGCCCCAGCATTTT,CASSLTGNQPQHF
TRBJ1-4,16,TRBV7-8,TRBD1,.,TGTGCCAGCAGCTTAGCGCCTACCGGGACAGATGAAAAACTGTTTTTT,CASSLAPTGTDEKLFF
TRBJ2-2,14,TRBV9,TRBD1,.,TGTGCCAGCAGCTCCGGGACAGACACCGGGGAGCTGTTTTTT,CASSSGTDTGELFF
TRBJ1-5,16,TRBV7-9,TRBD1,.,TGTGCCAGCAGCTTAGTAGGGACAGGGTCCAATCAGCCCCAGCATTTT,CASSLVGTGSNQPQHF
TRBJ2-3,15,TRBV5-1,TRBD1,.,TGCGCCAGCAGCTTTAACAGGGGGCAGGGTGATACGCAGTATTTT,CASSFNRGQGDTQYF
TRBJ1-5,15,TRBV5-6,.,.,TGTGCCAGCAGCTTTGCAAGGCGATTGGGTCAGCCCCAGCATTTT,CASSFARRLGQPQHF
TRBJ2-1,16,TRBV19,TRBD2,.,TGTGCCAGTAGTCTGACCCCGGGACTAGCGGGGAGGGAGCAGTTCTTC,CASSLTPGLAGREQFF
TRBJ2-5,12,TRBV5-4,.,.,TGTGCCAGCAGCTACCCCCAAGAGACCCAGTACTTC,CASSYPQETQYF
TRBJ2-5,15,TRBV27,.,.,TGTGCCAGCAGAGGCCTTCTAGGATTGCAAGAGACCCAGTACTTC,CASRGLLGLQETQYF
TRBJ1-2,15,TRBV7-9,.,.,TGTGCCAGCAGCTTAGAAGCCGCCAGTAACTATGGCTACACCTTC,CASSLEAASNYGYTF
TRBJ2-1,15,TRBV5-1,.,.,TGCGCCAGCAGCTTGAGGGACGGAGGCTACAATGAGCAGTTCTTC,CASSLRDGGYNEQFF
TRBJ1-3,15,TRBV5-6,.,.,TGTGCCAGCAGCTTGTCAGGGTTCGCTGGAAACACCATATATTTT,CASSLSGFAGNTIYF
TRBJ1-5,16,TRBV27,TRBD1,.,TGTGCCAGCAGTTTCCTTGGACAGGGGAGCAATCAGCCCCAGCATTTT,CASSFLGQGSNQPQHF
TRBJ2-4,15,TRBV5-4,.,.,TGTGCCAGCAGCTTGGGTGGGGGGGCCAAAAACATTCAGTACTTC,CASSLGGGAKNIQYF
TRBJ2-7,13,TRBV19,TRBD1,.,TGTGCCAGTAGTGGGGACAGGGGTTACGAGCAGTACTTC,CASSGDRGYEQYF
TRBJ1-2,13,TRBV6-6,.,once,TGTGCCAGCAGTTACGTACAGGGCTCTGGCTACACCTTC,CASSYVQGSGYTF
TRBJ1-5,14,TRBV4-3,TRBD1,few,TGCGCCAGCAGCCGAGGACAGGGGACACAGCCCCAGCATTTT,CASSRGQGTQPQHF
TRBJ2-1,14,TRBV5-6,TRBD2,once,TGTGCCAGCAGCTTGGCCGGACTAGCGACTGAGCAGTTCTTC,CASSLAGLATEQFF
TRBJ1-4,14,TRBV5-1,.,.,TGCGCCAGCAAGGTTACCGGGCCGAGGGAAAAACTGTTTTTT,CASKVTGPREKLFF
TRBJ2-7,16,TRBV4-2,TRBD1,.,TGTGCCAGCAGCCAAGCTGGGACAGGGAGTTCCTACGAGCAGTACTTC,CASSQAGTGSSYEQYF
TRBJ2-7,14,TRBV19,TRBD1,.,TGTGCCAGTAGTAGGGGGACAGCAGCCTACGAGCAGTACTTC,CASSRGTAAYEQYF
TRBJ2-7,15,TRBV7-2,TRBD2,.,TGTGCCAGCAGTCGGACTAGCGGGGGCTCCTACGAGCAGTACTTC,CASSRTSGGSYEQYF
TRBJ1-2,15,TRBV6-1,TRBD1,once,TGTGCCAGCAGTGAACTCTCAGGGGGCCCCTATGGCTACACCTTC,CASSELSGGPYGYTF
TRBJ2-5,10,TRBV30,.,.,TGTGCCTGGAGGCAGGAGACCCAGTACTTC,CAWRQETQYF
TRBJ1-1,13,TRBV29-1,TRBD1,.,TGCAGCGTCGAGACAGGGATTAACACTGAAGCTTTCTTT,CSVETGINTEAFF
TRBJ2-1,15,TRBV30,TRBD2,.,TGTGCCTGGGCTACTCTGGGCGGGGGAAACAATGAGCAGTTCTTC,CAWATLGGGNNEQFF
TRBJ2-1,17,TRBV11-1,TRBD2,.,TGTGCCAGCTCACAAGGCGGACTAGCGGGGGATGAAAATGAGCAGTTCTTC,CASSQGGLAGDENEQFF